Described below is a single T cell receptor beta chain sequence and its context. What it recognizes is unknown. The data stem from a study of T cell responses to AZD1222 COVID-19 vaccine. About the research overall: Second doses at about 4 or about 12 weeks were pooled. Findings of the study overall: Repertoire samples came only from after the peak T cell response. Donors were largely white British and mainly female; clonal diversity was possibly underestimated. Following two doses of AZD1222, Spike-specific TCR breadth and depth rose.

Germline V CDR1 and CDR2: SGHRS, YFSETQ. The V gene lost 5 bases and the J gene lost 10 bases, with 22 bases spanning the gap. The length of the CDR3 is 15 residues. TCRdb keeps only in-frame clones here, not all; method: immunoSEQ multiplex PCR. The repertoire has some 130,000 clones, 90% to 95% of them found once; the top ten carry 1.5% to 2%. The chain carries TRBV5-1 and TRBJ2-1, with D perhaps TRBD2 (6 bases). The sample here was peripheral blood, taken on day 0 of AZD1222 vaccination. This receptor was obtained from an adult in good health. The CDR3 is CASSSAGTGSWEQFF. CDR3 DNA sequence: TGCGCCAGCAGTTCGGCCGGGACTGGGTCCTGGGAGCAGTTCTTC.